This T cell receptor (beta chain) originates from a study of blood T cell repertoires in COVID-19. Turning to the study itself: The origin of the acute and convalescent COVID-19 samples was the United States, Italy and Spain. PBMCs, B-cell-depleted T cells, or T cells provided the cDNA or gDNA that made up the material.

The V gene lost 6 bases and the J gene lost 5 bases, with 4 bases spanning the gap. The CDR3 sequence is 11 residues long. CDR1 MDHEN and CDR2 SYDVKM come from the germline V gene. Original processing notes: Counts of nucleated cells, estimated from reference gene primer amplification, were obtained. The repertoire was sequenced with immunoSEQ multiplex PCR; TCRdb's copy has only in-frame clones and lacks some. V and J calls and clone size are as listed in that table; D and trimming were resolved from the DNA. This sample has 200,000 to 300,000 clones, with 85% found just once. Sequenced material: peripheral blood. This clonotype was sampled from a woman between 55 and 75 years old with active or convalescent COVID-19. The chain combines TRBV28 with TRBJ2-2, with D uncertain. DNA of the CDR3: TGTGCCAGCAGGACAACCGGGGAGCTGTTTTTT. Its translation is CASRTTGELFF.